This T cell receptor beta chain originates from a study of CXCR3-negative and CXCR3-positive naive CD8 T cells. Findings and caveats of the study: Unlike memory cells, which differed, naive CXCR3-negative and CXCR3-positive cells had similar TRBV-TRBJ usage.

The germline V gene encodes CDR1 MNHNS and CDR2 SASEGT. This CDR3 spans 14 amino acids. TRB cDNA was prepared as libraries by UMI-labeled 5' RACE. TCRdb processed the 5' RACE reads again and assigns one entry to each CDR3 protein, with no DNA. This specimen shows approximately 6,200 distinct CDR3 sequences; the ten leading clones hold 1.5% to 2%. This clonotype is classed as medium-sized by frequency. What it recognizes is unknown. This sequence joins TRBV6-1 and TRBJ2-2; no DNA is available, so the TRBD1 call from TCRdb remains unchecked. The sample comprised naive CXCR3- CD8+ T cells from blood. The subset: CD45RO-CCR7+CD27+CD95- naive CD8+ T cells lacking CXCR3 (TNR3-). This TCR derives from a human donor in good health. Some clones in this sample may be carry-over from other donors' samples. CDR3 sequence reads: CASSVHRETGELFF.